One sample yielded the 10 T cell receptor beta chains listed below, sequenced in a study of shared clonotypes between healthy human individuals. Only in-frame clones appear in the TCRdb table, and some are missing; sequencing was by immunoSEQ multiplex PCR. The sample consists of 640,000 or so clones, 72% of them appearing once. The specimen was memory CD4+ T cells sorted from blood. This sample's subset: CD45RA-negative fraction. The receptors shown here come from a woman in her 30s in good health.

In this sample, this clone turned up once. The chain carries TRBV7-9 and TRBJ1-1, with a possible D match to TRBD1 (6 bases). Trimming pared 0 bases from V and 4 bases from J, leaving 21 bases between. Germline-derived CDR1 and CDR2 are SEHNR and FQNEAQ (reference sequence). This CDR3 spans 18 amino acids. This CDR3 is CASSLARGRRRGVTEAFF. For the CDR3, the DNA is TGTGCCAGCAGCTTAGCCAGGGGACGGCGGAGGGGAGTCACTGAAGCTTTCTTT.

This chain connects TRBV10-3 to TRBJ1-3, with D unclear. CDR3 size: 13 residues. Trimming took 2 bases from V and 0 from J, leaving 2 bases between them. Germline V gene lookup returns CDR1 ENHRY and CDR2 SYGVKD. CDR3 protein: CAISEDSGNTIYF. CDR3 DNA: TGTGCCATCAGTGAGGACTCTGGAAACACCATATATTTT.

CDR3 amino acids: CASSLGPTGEGYTF. CDR3 nucleotides: TGCGCCAGCAGCCTAGGGCCGACAGGGGAAGGCTACACCTTC. The chain recombines TRBV5-1 with TRBJ1-2; 8 bases map to TRBD1. CDR3 size: 14 residues. J lost 8 bases, V lost 4 bases, and 10 bases had no gene match. Germline values: CDR1 SGHRS, CDR2 YFSETQ.

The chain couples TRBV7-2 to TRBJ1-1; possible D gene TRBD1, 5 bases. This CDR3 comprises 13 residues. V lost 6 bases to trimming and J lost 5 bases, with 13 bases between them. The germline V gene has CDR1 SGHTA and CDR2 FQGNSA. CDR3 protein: CASRGRLKTEAFF. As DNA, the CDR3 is TGTGCCAGCAGGGGACGGTTAAAAACTGAAGCTTTCTTT.

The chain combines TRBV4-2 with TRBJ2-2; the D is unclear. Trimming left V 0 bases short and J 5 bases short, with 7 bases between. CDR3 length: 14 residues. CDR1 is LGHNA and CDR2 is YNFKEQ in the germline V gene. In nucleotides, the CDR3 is TGTGCCAGCAGCCAAGATGAAAAGACCGGGGAGCTGTTTTTT. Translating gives CASSQDEKTGELFF.

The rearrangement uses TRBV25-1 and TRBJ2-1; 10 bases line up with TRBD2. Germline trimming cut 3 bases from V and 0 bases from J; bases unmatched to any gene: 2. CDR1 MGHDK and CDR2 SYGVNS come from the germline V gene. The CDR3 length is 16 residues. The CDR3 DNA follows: TGTGCCAGCAGTGATAGCGGGAGGACCTCCTACAATGAGCAGTTCTTC. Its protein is CASSDSGRTSYNEQFF.

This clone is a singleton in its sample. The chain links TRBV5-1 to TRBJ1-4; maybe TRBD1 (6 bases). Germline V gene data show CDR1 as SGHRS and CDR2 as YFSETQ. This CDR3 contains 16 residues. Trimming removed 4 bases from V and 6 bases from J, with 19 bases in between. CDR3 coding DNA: TGCGCCAGCAGCAGCCTGCCGAGACAGGAGGATGAAAAACTGTTTTTT. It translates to CASSSLPRQEDEKLFF.

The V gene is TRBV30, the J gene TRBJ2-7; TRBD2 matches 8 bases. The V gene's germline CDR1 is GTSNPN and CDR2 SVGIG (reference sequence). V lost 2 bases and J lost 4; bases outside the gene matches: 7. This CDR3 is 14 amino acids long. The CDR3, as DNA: TGTGCCTGGAGTCGGGGGGGCAATCCGTACGAGCAGTACTTC. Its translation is CAWSRGGNPYEQYF.

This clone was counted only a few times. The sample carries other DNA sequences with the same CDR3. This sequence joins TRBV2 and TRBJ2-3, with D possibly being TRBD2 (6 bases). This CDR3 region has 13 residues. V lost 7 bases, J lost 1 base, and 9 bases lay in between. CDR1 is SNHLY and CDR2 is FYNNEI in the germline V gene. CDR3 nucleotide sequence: TGTGCCAGCACCGGGACTCGCACAGATACGCAGTATTTT. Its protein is CASTGTRTDTQYF.

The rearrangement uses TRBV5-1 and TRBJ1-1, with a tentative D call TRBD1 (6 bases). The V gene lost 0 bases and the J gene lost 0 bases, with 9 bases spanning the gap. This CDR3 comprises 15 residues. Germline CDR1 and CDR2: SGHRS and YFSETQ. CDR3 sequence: CASSLEAGVNTEAFF. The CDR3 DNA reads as TGCGCCAGCAGCTTGGAGGCAGGGGTGAACACTGAAGCTTTCTTT.